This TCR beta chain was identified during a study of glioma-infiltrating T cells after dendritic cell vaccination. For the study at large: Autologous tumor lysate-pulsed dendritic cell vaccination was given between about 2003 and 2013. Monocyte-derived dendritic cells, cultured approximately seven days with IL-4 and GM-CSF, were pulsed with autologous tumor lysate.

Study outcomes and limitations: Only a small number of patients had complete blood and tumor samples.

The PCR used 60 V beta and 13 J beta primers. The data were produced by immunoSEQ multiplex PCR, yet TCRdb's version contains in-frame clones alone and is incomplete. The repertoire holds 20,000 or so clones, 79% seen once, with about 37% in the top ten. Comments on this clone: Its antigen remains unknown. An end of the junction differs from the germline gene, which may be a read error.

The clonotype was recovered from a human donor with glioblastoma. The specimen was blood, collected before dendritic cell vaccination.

For the CDR3, the DNA is TGTGCTAGCAGCTTAGAAGTGGGGACAGAGGCCGAGCAGTACTTC. This sequence encodes CASSLEVGTEAEQYF. The chain carries TRBV7-7 and TRBJ2-7; 7 nucleotides line up with TRBD1. Germline CDR1 and CDR2: SSHAT and FNYEAQ (reference sequence). The CDR3 has 15 residues. Full variable domain (rest looked up from reference TRBV7-7 and TRBJ2-7): GAGVSQSPRYKVTKRGQDVTLRCDPISSHATLYWYQQALGQGPEFLTYFNYEAQPDKSGLPSDRFSAERPEGSISTLTIQRTEQRDSAMYRCASSLEVGTEAEQYFGPGTRLTVT.